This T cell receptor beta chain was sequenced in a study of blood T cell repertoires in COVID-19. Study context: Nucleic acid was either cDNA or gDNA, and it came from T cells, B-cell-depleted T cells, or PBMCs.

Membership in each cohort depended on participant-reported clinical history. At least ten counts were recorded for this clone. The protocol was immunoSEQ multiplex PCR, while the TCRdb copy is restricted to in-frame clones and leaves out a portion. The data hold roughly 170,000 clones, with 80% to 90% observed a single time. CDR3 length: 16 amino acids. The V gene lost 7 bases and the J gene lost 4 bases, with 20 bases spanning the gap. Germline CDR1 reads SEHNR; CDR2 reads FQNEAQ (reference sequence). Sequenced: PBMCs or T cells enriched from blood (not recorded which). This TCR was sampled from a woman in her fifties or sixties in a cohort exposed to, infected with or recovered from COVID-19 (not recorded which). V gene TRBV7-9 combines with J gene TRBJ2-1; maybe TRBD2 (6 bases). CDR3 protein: CASIPGLGGLYNEQFF. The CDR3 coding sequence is TGTGCCAGCATCCCTGGACTCGGGGGATTGTACAATGAGCAGTTCTTC. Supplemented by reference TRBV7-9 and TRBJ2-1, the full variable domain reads DTGVSQNPRHKITKRGQNVTFRCDPISEHNRLYWYRQTLGQGPEFLTYFQNEAQLEKSRLLSDRFSAERPKGSFSTLEIQRTEQGDSAMYLCASIPGLGGLYNEQFFGPGTRLTVL.